What follows are 29 T cell receptor beta chains derived from one specimen sequenced in a study of T cell responses to AZD1222 COVID-19 vaccine. Repertoires were generated with immunoSEQ multiplex PCR, while TCRdb's copy carries only in-frame clones and drops some. The profile covers about 190,000 clones, with over 75% appearing a single time and 6.5% to 8.5% taken by the ten largest. The sample consisted of peripheral blood, taken on day 0 of AZD1222 vaccination. The receptors were gathered from an adult in good health.

The rearrangement links TRBV7-8 to TRBJ2-7; 8 bases align to TRBD2. This CDR3 has 13 residues. In germline, CDR1 is SGHVS, CDR2 FQNEAQ. The V gene end was trimmed by 7 bases and the J gene end by 9 bases; junction bases not matched to a gene: 11. This CDR3 is CASTTDRGGLQYV. The CDR3 coding sequence is TGTGCCAGCACCACCGATCGGGGGGGTCTGCAGTACGTC.

This clone turned up a few times. J is TRBJ2-1 and V is TRBV29-1; D is uncertain. Germline CDR1 reads SQVTM; CDR2 reads ANQGSEA. Between the trimmed V and J ends, which lost 3 bases and 7 bases, there was a span of 13 bases. This CDR3 is built from 13 residues. The CDR3 is CSVDGRSRNEQFF. CDR3 nucleotide sequence: TGCAGCGTTGATGGGCGTTCGAGGAATGAGCAGTTCTTC.

This clone occurred once. The chain has TRBV3-1 (or the pseudogene TRBV3-2) and TRBJ2-1; 10 bases align to TRBD2. The V and J ends lost 5 bases and 7 bases, in that order; junction bases with no gene match: 8. CDR3 length: 15 residues. Germline V gene data show CDR1 as LGHDT and CDR2 as YNNKEL (reference sequence). The CDR3 DNA follows: TGTGCCAGCAGCATAGTAGCGGGGGGTGGAAATGAGCAGTTCTTC. Protein: CASSIVAGGGNEQFF.

The count of this clone is one. This chain uses TRBV5-6 with TRBJ1-6; D gene uncertain. The CDR3 sequence is 16 residues long. Per germline, CDR1 SGHDT and CDR2 YYEEEE. With 1 base removed from V and 0 bases from J, the gap between germline ends came to 8 bases. The CDR3 is CASSLFQSSYNSPLHF. CDR3 sequence (DNA): TGTGCCAGCAGCTTGTTTCAGAGCTCCTATAATTCACCCCTCCACTTT. Together with reference TRBV5-6 and TRBJ1-6, the CDR3 gives the full variable domain: DAGVTQSPTHLIKTRGQQVTLRCSPKSGHDTVSWYQQALGQGPQFIFQYYEEEERQRGNFPDRFSGHQFPNYSSELNVNALLLGDSALYLCASSLFQSSYNSPLHFGNGTRLTVT.

V and J are TRBV9 and TRBJ2-2; 12 bases map to TRBD2. The CDR3 loop spans 13 amino acids. Germline V gene data show CDR1 as SGDLS and CDR2 as YYNGEE. V lost 7 bases to trimming and J lost 6 bases; unmatched junction nucleotides: 1. The CDR3 sequence is CASSSGGAGELFF. CDR3 in DNA: TGTGCCAGCTCTAGCGGGGGGGCCGGGGAGCTGTTTTTT.

The chain has TRBV20-1 and TRBJ2-3; TRBD2 agrees at 7 bases. This CDR3 is 14 amino acids long. J was trimmed by 7 bases and V by 3 bases; bases with no gene match: 10. Germline V gene data show CDR1 as DFQATT and CDR2 as SNEGSKA (reference sequence). The CDR3 region is CSASLVAGANTQYF. The CDR3 nucleotides are TGCAGTGCTAGTTTAGTAGCGGGCGCAAATACGCAGTATTTT.

The chain combines TRBV6-2 or TRBV6-3 with TRBJ2-1; unclear D gene. The germline CDR1 and CDR2 sequences are MNHEY and SVGEGT. The CDR3 is 13 amino acids. The V gene lost 0 bases and the J gene lost 6 bases, with 6 bases spanning the gap. CDR3 sequence: CASSYSRVNEQFF. As DNA, the CDR3 is TGTGCCAGCAGTTACTCCCGAGTCAATGAGCAGTTCTTC.

This chain connects TRBV11-3 to TRBJ2-2; D gene ambiguous. Germline loops: CDR1 SGHNT, CDR2 YENEEA. Trimming shortened V by 0 bases and J by 8 bases, and 10 bases separated the two germline ends. There are 14 residues in the CDR3. The chain's CDR3 is CASSLDGPRGELFF. Written as DNA, the CDR3 is TGTGCCAGCAGCTTAGACGGCCCCCGGGGGGAGCTGTTTTTT.

A few counts support this clone. J is TRBJ2-7 and V is TRBV5-6; 8 bases align to TRBD2. Germline CDR1 and CDR2: SGHDT and YYEEEE. V lost 2 bases to trimming and J lost 6 bases; unmatched junction nucleotides: 10. CDR3 size: 15 residues. Here the CDR3 DNA reads TGTGCCAGCAGCTTCGGGACTAGTCTTGGGGGCGAGCAGTACGTC. Its protein is CASSFGTSLGGEQYV.

The V gene is TRBV5-1, the J gene TRBJ2-3; 11 bases align to TRBD2. This CDR3 is built from 16 residues. CDR1 and CDR2 from the germline V gene are SGHRS and YFSETQ. With V trimmed by 4 bases and J by 2 bases, 6 bases remained unmatched. The CDR3 nucleotides are TGCGCCAGCAGCACTGGGACTAGCGGTAACACAGATACGCAGTATTTT. Translating gives CASSTGTSGNTDTQYF.

J is TRBJ2-6 and V is TRBV19; a weak D match, TRBD1 (6 bases). The CDR3 is 15 amino acids. V lost 3 bases to trimming and J lost 2 bases, with 8 bases between them. CDR1 and CDR2 (germline): LNHDA, SQIVND (reference sequence). CDR3: CASSIPGAGANVLTF. In DNA form, the CDR3 reads TGTGCCAGTAGTATCCCAGGGGCTGGGGCCAACGTCCTGACTTTC.

The chain joins TRBV7-3 to TRBJ2-1; tentative D call: TRBD2 (7 bases). The CDR3 contains 13 residues. Germline lookup yields CDR1 SGHTA and CDR2 FQGTGA. Trimming took off 7 bases at V and 5 bases at J, with 12 bases between the two ends. CDR3 bases: TGTGCCAGCACCCAAGGGGGGGACAATGAGCAGTTCTTC. Residues: CASTQGGDNEQFF.

This chain joins TRBV6-2 or TRBV6-3 and TRBJ1-3, with 9 positions matching TRBD1. J lost 4 bases, V lost 2 bases, and 6 bases had no gene match. Per germline, CDR1 MNHEY and CDR2 SVGEGT. The CDR3 extends over 16 amino acids. CDR3 loop: CASSYGAGQGGNTIYF. The CDR3 DNA is TGTGCCAGCAGTTACGGTGCGGGACAGGGAGGAAACACCATATATTTT.

The chain combines TRBV11-3 with TRBJ2-3; a weak D match, TRBD1 (6 bases). This CDR3 spans 17 amino acids. V lost 5 bases to trimming and J lost 0 bases, with 18 bases between them. Germline V lookup: CDR1 SGHNT, CDR2 YENEEA. CDR3 nucleotides: TGTGCCAGCAGCCCCCCTCGGACAGCGTCTAGCACAGATACGCAGTATTTT. Translation: CASSPPRTASSTDTQYF.

The chain recombines TRBV28 with TRBJ1-5; 7 nucleotides line up with TRBD1. Germline V gene data show CDR1 as MDHEN and CDR2 as SYDVKM. V lost 8 bases and J lost 3; bases outside the gene matches: 4. This CDR3 is built from 13 residues. The CDR3 here is CASAGGVNQPQHF. Written as DNA, the CDR3 is TGTGCCAGCGCAGGGGGTGTCAATCAGCCCCAGCATTTT. The full variable domain, its missing parts supplied by reference TRBV28 and TRBJ1-5, is DVKVTQSSRYLVKRTGEKVFLECVQDMDHENMFWYRQDPGLGLRLIYFSYDVKMKEKGDIPEGYSVSREKKERFSLILESASTNQTSMYLCASAGGVNQPQHFGDGTRLSIL.

Regarding this clone: Sequence at one end of the junction differs from germline and may be a read error. Other DNA sequences in this specimen translate into the identical CDR3. V usage is TRBV10-3 and J usage is TRBJ1-2; a weak D match, TRBD1 (5 bases). This CDR3 is built from 15 residues. In germline, CDR1 is ENHRY, CDR2 SYGVKD. CDR3 amino acids: CAISPTGTVNYGYTF. Written as DNA, the CDR3 is TGCGCCATCAGTCCAACTGGGACGGTGAACTATGGCTACACCTTC.

This chain joins TRBV14 and TRBJ2-2, with D tentatively TRBD1 or TRBD2 (6 bases each). The ends were cut back, 5 bases at V and 6 bases at J, with 16 bases in the middle. The CDR3 runs to 15 residues. Germline V lookup: CDR1 SGHDN, CDR2 FVKESK. CDR3 coding DNA: TGTGCCAGCAGCGCGGGACGGTCAGGGGCCGGGGAGCTGTTTTTT. This gives the protein CASSAGRSGAGELFF.

The V and J genes are TRBV7-3 and TRBJ2-1; TRBD2 might be the D (6 bases). CDR1 SGHTA and CDR2 FQGTGA come from the germline V gene. With 2 bases removed from V and 8 bases from J, the gap between germline ends came to 10 bases. The CDR3 length is 13 residues. CDR3 amino acids: CASSLFSGDEQFF. CDR3 sequence (DNA): TGTGCCAGCAGCTTATTTTCGGGGGATGAGCAGTTCTTC.

The V and J genes are TRBV19 and TRBJ2-3, with TRBD1 as a possible D gene (8 bases). The germline CDR1 and CDR2 sequences are LNHDA and SQIVND (reference sequence). This CDR3 has 16 residues. V lost 5 bases and J 6 bases, leaving 21 bases between the germline ends. In nucleotides, the CDR3 is TGTGCCAGTAGTCCACAGGGGGGGCACACTTGGGATACGCAGTATTTT. Translation gives CASSPQGGHTWDTQYF.

The genes are TRBV7-9 and TRBJ1-1; D not resolved. CDR3 length equals 14 residues. V was pared by 6 bases and J by 1 base, with 12 bases between. Germline V gene lookup returns CDR1 SEHNR and CDR2 FQNEAQ (reference sequence). CDR3 nucleotides: TGTGCCAGCAGGAGCCCAGGTGGGAACACTGAAGCTTTCTTT. Protein sequence: CASRSPGGNTEAFF. Filled out from reference TRBV7-9 and TRBJ1-1, the complete variable domain reads DTGVSQNPRHKITKRGQNVTFRCDPISEHNRLYWYRQTLGQGPEFLTYFQNEAQLEKSRLLSDRFSAERPKGSFSTLEIQRTEQGDSAMYLCASRSPGGNTEAFFGQGTRLTVV.

The J gene is TRBJ2-3, the V gene TRBV10-3; D is tentatively TRBD1 or TRBD2 (5 bases each). With 7 bases removed from V and 4 bases from J, the gap between germline ends came to 15 bases. CDR1 is ENHRY and CDR2 is SYGVKD in the germline V gene. The CDR3 is 14 amino acids. Here the CDR3 DNA reads TGTGCCATCATGGGGGACGGGGATTCAGATACGCAGTATTTT. This translates into CAIMGDGDSDTQYF.

The chain couples TRBV12-5 to TRBJ1-3, with D perhaps matching TRBD1 (5 bases). V gave up 2 bases and J gave up 8 bases, with 19 bases separating them. The CDR3 has 16 residues. The V gene's germline CDR1 is LGHNT and CDR2 FRNRAP. The CDR3: CASGLTGAGGGHTIYF. In DNA, the CDR3 is TGTGCTAGTGGTTTGACTGGTGCGGGGGGAGGACACACCATATATTTT.

The rearrangement joins TRBV19 to TRBJ1-5; D is unclear. V lost 8 bases and J 0 bases, leaving 2 bases between the germline ends. Germline CDR1 LNHDA, CDR2 SQIVND (reference sequence). The CDR3 has 11 residues. In DNA, the CDR3 is TGTGCCAGTGGTAGCAATCAGCCCCAGCATTTT. It is translated as CASGSNQPQHF.

The V and J genes are TRBV2 and TRBJ2-5, with 7 bases identical to TRBD2. J gave up 4 bases and V 4 bases, and 3 bases lay outside the gene matches. The CDR3 loop spans 13 amino acids. Germline CDR1 SNHLY, CDR2 FYNNEI. DNA for the CDR3: TGTGCCAGCAGTGGGGCTAGCGGAGAGACCCAGTACTTC. This encodes CASSGASGETQYF.

The chain recombines TRBV19 with TRBJ1-2, with D tentatively TRBD1 (6 bases). The CDR3 extends over 12 amino acids. V was clipped by 7 bases and J by 2 bases, with 8 bases between them. The germline V gene encodes CDR1 LNHDA and CDR2 SQIVND (reference sequence). CDR3 sequence reads: CASTRGNYGYTF. The CDR3 nucleotides read TGTGCCAGTACTAGGGGGAACTATGGCTACACCTTC.

The chain is built from TRBV5-1 and TRBJ1-4, with a weak D call TRBD1 (5 bases). Trimming removed 4 bases from V and 4 bases from J, with 23 bases in between. Germline CDR1 and CDR2: SGHRS and YFSETQ. The CDR3 extends over 18 amino acids. For the CDR3, the DNA is TGCGCCAGCAGCCAACGACCCGGTAGAGGGGCCGTTAATGAAAAACTGTTTTTT. It translates to CASSQRPGRGAVNEKLFF. Supplemented by reference TRBV5-1 and TRBJ1-4, the full variable domain reads KAGVTQTPRYLIKTRGQQVTLSCSPISGHRSVSWYQQTPGQGLQFLFEYFSETQRNKGNFPGRFSGRQFSNSRSEMNVSTLELGDSALYLCASSQRPGRGAVNEKLFFGSGTQLSVL.

The chain recombines TRBV5-6 with TRBJ2-7; weak D call: TRBD1 (6 bases). V dropped 4 bases and J dropped 0 bases, with 20 bases sitting between them. Per the germline V gene, CDR1 is SGHDT and CDR2 is YYEEEE. The CDR3 covers 17 residues. CDR3 bases: TGTGCCAGCAGCCGAACAAAAGACAGGACCCCCTCCTACGAGCAGTACGTC. It yields the protein CASSRTKDRTPSYEQYV.

This chain uses TRBV29-1 with TRBJ2-1; D perhaps matches TRBD2 (6 bases). The CDR3 covers 11 residues. Per germline, CDR1 SQVTM and CDR2 ANQGSEA. This CDR3 reads CSTGRSVEQFF. DNA of the CDR3: TGCAGTACCGGGAGATCAGTTGAGCAGTTCTTC.

This chain joins TRBV15 and TRBJ2-2, with 10 nucleotides matching TRBD1. Germline V CDR1 and CDR2: LNHNV, YYDKDF (reference sequence). The ends lost 4 bases at V and 3 bases at J; junction bases unmatched: 5. The CDR3 has 16 residues. The CDR3 DNA reads as TGTGCCACCAGCACCCCGACAGGGGGCTACACCGGGGAGCTGTTTTTT. Amino acids: CATSTPTGGYTGELFF.